The present TCR beta chain was sequenced within a study of T cells expressing NK-cell markers. Using the 5' RACE reads, TCRdb records one entry per CDR3 protein without DNA. The listing records around 260,000 distinct CDR3 sequences. Study-wide results and caveats: Also leading the CD3+CD56-NKG2C+ fraction in a handful of donors were these clonotypes.

Notes on this clonotype: The antigen remains undetermined.

This TCR was recovered from a woman between 18 and 70 years old in good health. Sequenced input: blood T cells: a sorted CD56 or NKG2C T cell subset, CD4+ or CD8+ T cells, or bulk PBMC T cells (not recorded which).

This CDR3 is CASSQGRGTNEKLFF. The chain combines TRBV4-3 with TRBJ1-4. The CDR3 totals 15 residues. Germline V lookup: CDR1 LGHNA, CDR2 YSLEER.